The T cell receptor beta chain under discussion was sequenced for a study of shared clonotypes between healthy human individuals. Sequenced by immunoSEQ multiplex PCR; TCRdb stores in-frame clones only, minus some. The table has roughly 2,000,000 clones, roughly 95% seen once. Positively selected for CCR7, the CD45RO-negative cells used as naive CD8 cells excluded terminally differentiated effector memory CD45RA+ cells. All of the donors resided in Nashville, Tennessee, and each was a Caucasian adult. CDR3 size: 14 residues. Germline V lookup: CDR1 GTSNPN, CDR2 SVGIG (reference sequence). Trimming removed 4 bases at V and 2 bases at J, with 11 bases between.

The specimen was naive CD8+ T cells sorted from blood. This chain joins TRBV30 and TRBJ2-2; unclear D gene. The TCR comes from a young man in good health. CDR3 bases: TGTGCCTGGACAAAAGCGTCAAACACCGGGGAGCTGTTTTTT. Protein product: CAWTKASNTGELFF.